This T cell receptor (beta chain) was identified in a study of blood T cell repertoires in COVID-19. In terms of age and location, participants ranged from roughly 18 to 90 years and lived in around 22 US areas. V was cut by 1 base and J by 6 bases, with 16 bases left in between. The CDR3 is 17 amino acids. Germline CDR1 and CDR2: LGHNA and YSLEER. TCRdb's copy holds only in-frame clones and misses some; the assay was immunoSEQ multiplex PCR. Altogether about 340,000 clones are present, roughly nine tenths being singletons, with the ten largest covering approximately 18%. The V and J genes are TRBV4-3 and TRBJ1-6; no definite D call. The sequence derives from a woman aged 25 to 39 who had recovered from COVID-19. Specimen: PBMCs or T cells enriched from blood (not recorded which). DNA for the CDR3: TGCGCCAGCAGCCAAGCCTTAAGAACTCATGGTAATTCACCCCTCCACTTT. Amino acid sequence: CASSQALRTHGNSPLHF.